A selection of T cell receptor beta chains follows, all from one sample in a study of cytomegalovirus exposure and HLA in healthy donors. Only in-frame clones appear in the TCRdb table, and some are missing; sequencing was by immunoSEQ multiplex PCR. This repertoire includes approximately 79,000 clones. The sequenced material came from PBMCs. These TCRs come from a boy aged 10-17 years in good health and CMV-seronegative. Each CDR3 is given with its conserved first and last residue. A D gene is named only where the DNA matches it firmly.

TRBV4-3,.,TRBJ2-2,TGCGCCAGCAGCCAAGCTGCCGGGGAGCTGTTTTTT,CASSQAAGELFF
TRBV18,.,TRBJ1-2,TGTGCCAGCTCACCACCCTCCAGAACAAACTATGGCTACACCTTC,CASSPPSRTNYGYTF
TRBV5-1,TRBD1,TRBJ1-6,TGCGCCAGCAGCTTAAAGACAGGGGATAATTCACCCCTCCACTTT,CASSLKTGDNSPLHF
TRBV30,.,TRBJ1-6,TGTGCCTGGAGTGGGCAGGGTGGTGCCCTCCACTTT,CAWSGQGGALHF
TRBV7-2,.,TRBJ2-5,TGTGCCAGCAGCTTATTTAGTAGTGAAGAGACCCAGTACTTC,CASSLFSSEETQYF
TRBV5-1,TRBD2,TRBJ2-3,TGCGCCAGCAAAAGGACTAGCGGGGGTGTCACAGATACGCAGTATTTT,CASKRTSGGVTDTQYF
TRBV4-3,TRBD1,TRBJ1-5,TGCGCCAGCAGCCAAGCCACAGGGGGCGAGGCCCAGCATTTT,CASSQATGGEAQHF
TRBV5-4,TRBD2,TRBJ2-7,TGTGCCAGCAGCTTGAGGACTAGCGGAAACTTCTACGAGCAGTACTTC,CASSLRTSGNFYEQYF
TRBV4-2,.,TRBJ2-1,TGTGCCAGCAGCCCCGCGTCGGGGGTAATAGGCAATGAGCAGTTCTTC,CASSPASGVIGNEQFF
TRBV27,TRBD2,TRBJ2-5,TGTGCCAGCAGAACAAGCGGGACCCCTCTCCCAAAAGAGACCCAGTACTTC,CASRTSGTPLPKETQYF
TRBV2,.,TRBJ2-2,TGTGCCAGCAGGGTTACCGGGACATTGAACACCGGGGAGCTGTTTTTT,CASRVTGTLNTGELFF
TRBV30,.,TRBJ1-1,TGTGCCTGGAGTGTAGGAGCAGGGGCGAATCGAGCTTTCTTT,CAWSVGAGANRAFF
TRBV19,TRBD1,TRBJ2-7,TGTGCCAGTAGTATGGGACAGGGGGCGGACCACGAGCAGTACTTC,CASSMGQGADHEQYF
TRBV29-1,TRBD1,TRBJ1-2,TGCAGCGTTGAGGACAGGGGATCGGGCTATGGCTACACCTTC,CSVEDRGSGYGYTF
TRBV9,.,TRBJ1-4,TGTGCCAGCAGCGTAGCGGGGGGGCTTGAAACTAATGAAAAACTGTTTTTT,CASSVAGGLETNEKLFF
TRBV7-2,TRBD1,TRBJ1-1,TGTGCCAGCAGCTTCGGGACAGGGCCCATGAACACTGAAGCTTTCTTT,CASSFGTGPMNTEAFF
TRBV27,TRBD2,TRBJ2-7,TGTGCCAGCAGCCCCCGGGGACTACCGCTTTACGAGCAGTACTTC,CASSPRGLPLYEQYF
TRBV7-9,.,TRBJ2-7,TGTGCCAGCAGCGCGGACAGCTCTTTATACGAGCAGTACTTC,CASSADSSLYEQYF
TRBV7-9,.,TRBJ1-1,TGTGCCAGCAGCCCGACTCTGAACACTGAAGCTTTCTTT,CASSPTLNTEAFF
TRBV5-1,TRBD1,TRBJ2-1,TGCGCCAGCAGCGTGACAGGGCGGGTGAGCTCCTACAATGAGCAGTTCTTC,CASSVTGRVSSYNEQFF
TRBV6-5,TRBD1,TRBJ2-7,TGTGCCAGCAGAGGACGGACAGGGCTATCCTCCGAGCAGTACTTC,CASRGRTGLSSEQYF
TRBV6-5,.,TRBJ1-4,TGTGCCAGCAGTTACGATAGAGGGCAGCGGGGAAAACTGTTTTTT,CASSYDRGQRGKLFF
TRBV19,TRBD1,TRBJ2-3,TGTGCCAGTAGTACCGGACAGGAGGACACAGATACGCAGTATTTT,CASSTGQEDTDTQYF
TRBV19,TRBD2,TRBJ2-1,TGTGCCAGTAAGGGGAGGGCTTCGGAGGAGCAGTTCTTC,CASKGRASEEQFF
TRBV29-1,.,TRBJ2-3,TGCAGCGTTGACGCCAGGTGGAACGGGGGTCGCGCAGATACGCAGTATTTT,CSVDARWNGGRADTQYF
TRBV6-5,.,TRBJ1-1,TGTGCCAGCAGTTACTCGAGAGTTTGGGCCTCCGTTGAAGCTTTCTTT,CASSYSRVWASVEAFF
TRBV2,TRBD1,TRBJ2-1,TGTGCCAGCAGTGTGACAGGGGGGCTTCAGGAGCAGTTCTTC,CASSVTGGLQEQFF
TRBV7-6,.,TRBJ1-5,TGTGCCAGCAGCTTAGCCTCGGGGGGGAATCAGCCCCAGCATTTT,CASSLASGGNQPQHF
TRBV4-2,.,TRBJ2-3,TGTGCCAGCAGCCCTCGCACAGATACGCAGTATTTT,CASSPRTDTQYF
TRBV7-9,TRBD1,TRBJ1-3,TGTGCCAGCAGCCGAGGGACAGCTGGAAACACCATATATTTT,CASSRGTAGNTIYF
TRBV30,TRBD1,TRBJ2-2,TGTGCCTGGAGTGAAGACAGGGGCACCGGGGAGCTGTTTTTT,CAWSEDRGTGELFF
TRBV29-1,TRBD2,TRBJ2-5,TGCAGCGTTGATGGGGGGGGCCAAGAGACCCAGTACTTC,CSVDGGGQETQYF
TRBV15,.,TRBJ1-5,TGTGCCACCAGCCGCCGAGGGGAGGGCAATCAGCCCCAGCATTTT,CATSRRGEGNQPQHF
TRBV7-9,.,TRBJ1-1,TGTGCCAGCAGCTCTGATGACAGCTATTTCAACACTGAAGCTTTCTTT,CASSSDDSYFNTEAFF
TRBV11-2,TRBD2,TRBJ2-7,TGTGCCAGCAGCTGGGGAGGGTACGAGCAGTACTTC,CASSWGGYEQYF
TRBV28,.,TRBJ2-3,TGTGCCAGCAGTTTTTTGCGGGCCTTTACGCAGTATTTT,CASSFLRAFTQYF
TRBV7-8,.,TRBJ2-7,TGTGCCAGCAGCCCCTCTAGAATCGGCAGCCACGAGCAGTACTTC,CASSPSRIGSHEQYF